This T cell receptor (beta chain) was sequenced for a study of Ad26.COV2.S vaccination and SARS-CoV-2 variants. Study background: Doses of Ad26.COV2.S were injected into muscle once or twice, 56 days apart.

Libraries were prepared by immunoSEQ multiplex PCR; TCRdb keeps only in-frame clonotypes and omits some of them. The table has hundreds of thousands of clones, roughly 90% seen once. Germline V gene sequence: CDR1 LNHDA, CDR2 SQIVND (reference sequence). Trimming stripped 3 bases from V and 2 bases from J, with 8 bases between. This CDR3 spans 14 amino acids. Noted treatment: 15 to 20 received Ad26.COV2.S at low or high dose, single or two shots; roughly five received placebo; per-sample allocation not given. The investigators took samples on day 63 after the first vaccine or placebo injection. At a Boston site, the person donating was an adult of 18-55 years. Study-wide results and caveats: Reportedly, after vaccination the spike-specific CD8+ and CD4+ T cell responses displayed substantial breadth.

With respect to this clone: The antigen remains undetermined.

The sequenced sample was peripheral blood, obtained in a trial of Ad26.COV2.S vaccine versus placebo. This receptor was obtained from a person aged 18-65 years who received the Ad26.COV2.S COVID-19 vaccine or a placebo. The J gene is TRBJ1-5, the V gene TRBV19, with D perhaps TRBD1 (5 bases). CDR3 coding DNA: TGTGCCAGTAGTATGTTAGGGGGCAATCAGCCCCAGCATTTT. Residues: CASSMLGGNQPQHF.